The rows below give T cell receptor beta chains drawn from one sample of a study of blood T cell repertoires in COVID-19. Sequenced by immunoSEQ multiplex PCR; TCRdb stores in-frame clones only, minus some. The sample has about 54,000 clones, over 80% seen once; the top ten hold about 2%. The sequenced material came from peripheral blood. The receptors derive from a woman aged 55-70 years with acute or convalescent COVID-19. Both conserved end residues are part of each CDR3. A D gene is named only where the DNA matches it firmly. For some rows the clone size is stated as once, few or many, or as a class when expanded; others skip it.

J gene	V gene	D gene	clone size	CDR3 DNA	CDR3 protein
TRBJ2-5	TRBV24-1	TRBD2	NA	TGTGCCACCAGTGAAGGACTAGCGGGACTAAAAGAGACCCAGTACTTC	CATSEGLAGLKETQYF
TRBJ2-7	TRBV4-1	TRBD2	NA	TGCGCCAGCAGCCGGTCAAGGGGTTGGACTAGCGGTAGCTCCTACGAGCAGTACTTC	CASSRSRGWTSGSSYEQYF
TRBJ2-3	TRBV19	TRBD2	NA	TGTGCCAGTATGCGGGAGAGGAGCACAGATACGCAGTATTTT	CASMRERSTDTQYF
TRBJ1-3	TRBV15	NA	NA	TGTGCCACCAGCAGACGTGGTGCAGCTACGGGAGACACCATATATTTT	CATSRRGAATGDTIYF
TRBJ1-6	TRBV6-5	NA	NA	TGTGCCAGCAGCCCGGGGTCAACGCCCCTCCACTTT	CASSPGSTPLHF
TRBJ2-7	TRBV18	NA	NA	TGTGCCAGCTCACCACCCGACAGCAAGTCGCCGTACTTC	CASSPPDSKSPYF
TRBJ1-5	TRBV5-1	NA	NA	TGCGCCAGCAGTTTGGATGGGGGGAGCGGTCAGCCCCAGCATTTT	CASSLDGGSGQPQHF
TRBJ1-5	TRBV5-1	NA	once	TGCGCCAGCAGCTTGGCCTCACAGGGGCCCCAGCATTTT	CASSLASQGPQHF
TRBJ1-6	TRBV6-5	TRBD1	NA	TGTGCCAGCAGTTACAGGGACAGGGGGAATTCACCCCTCCACTTT	CASSYRDRGNSPLHF
TRBJ2-3	TRBV6-1	NA	NA	TGTGCCAGCAGTGAACACAAATTCACAGATACGCAGTATTTT	CASSEHKFTDTQYF
TRBJ2-7	TRBV5-1	TRBD2	NA	TGCGCCAGCAGCTCCGCCGGGACTAGCTACGAGCAGTACTTC	CASSSAGTSYEQYF
TRBJ1-2	TRBV28	TRBD1	NA	TGTGCCAGCACTTACAGGGGGCAGAACTATGGCTACACCTTC	CASTYRGQNYGYTF
TRBJ1-5	TRBV10-2	NA	NA	TGCGCCAGCGGGCCTGCAGGGCCTAGCAATCAGCCCCAGCATTTT	CASGPAGPSNQPQHF
TRBJ2-3	TRBV3-1/TRBV3-2	TRBD2	NA	TGTGCCAGCAGCCAAGCTAGCGGGGGGATCTTGGGGTCAGATACGCAGTATTTT	CASSQASGGILGSDTQYF
TRBJ1-1	TRBV30	NA	NA	TGTGCCTGGAGGGCGGGAAACACTGAAGCTTTCTTT	CAWRAGNTEAFF
TRBJ2-7	TRBV5-1	NA	NA	TGCGCCAGCAGATGGGACTTAAATTACGAGCAGTACTTC	CASRWDLNYEQYF
TRBJ2-7	TRBV7-2	NA	NA	TGTGCCAGCAGCGGACTGTTCCTCTCCGAGCAGTACTTC	CASSGLFLSEQYF
TRBJ1-1	TRBV6-5	TRBD1	once	TGTGCCAGCAAGACGACAGGGGGGAACACTGAAGCTTTCTTT	CASKTTGGNTEAFF
TRBJ1-4	TRBV28	NA	NA	TGTGCCAGCGCGGGGCGTCCAAGATTTACTAATGAAAAACTGTTTTTT	CASAGRPRFTNEKLFF
TRBJ2-1	TRBV4-1	NA	NA	TGCGCCAGCAGCCGGGGGCCCGATAGTGAGCAGTTCTTC	CASSRGPDSEQFF
TRBJ1-2	TRBV19	NA	NA	TGTGCCAGTACCCCGGACAGATATGGCTACACCTTC	CASTPDRYGYTF
TRBJ1-5	TRBV5-8	TRBD1	NA	TGTGCCAGCAGCCTGGGACAGGCGGGCAGTCAGCCCCAGCATTTT	CASSLGQAGSQPQHF
TRBJ2-1	TRBV2	NA	NA	TGTGCCAGTAGGGGTATAAGGGATGAGCAGTTCTTC	CASRGIRDEQFF
TRBJ1-3	TRBV3-1/TRBV3-2	NA	NA	TGTGCCAGCAGCCTCGGTGGAAACACCATATATTTT	CASSLGGNTIYF
TRBJ2-1	TRBV24-1	NA	NA	TGTGCCACCAGTGATCCCCGGACTGTCCGCAATGAGCAGTTCTTC	CATSDPRTVRNEQFF
TRBJ1-1	TRBV6-5	NA	NA	TGTGCCAGCAGTTACCCCGAGTTGGGGGCGAGGGCTTTCTTT	CASSYPELGARAFF
TRBJ1-2	TRBV6-5	TRBD1	NA	TGTGCCAGCGGTACGACAGGGGATGGCTACACCTTC	CASGTTGDGYTF
TRBJ2-1	TRBV3-1/TRBV3-2	NA	NA	TGTGCCAGCAGCCAAACCCCCGCGGTAGGTATCGGTGAGCAGTTCTTC	CASSQTPAVGIGEQFF
TRBJ2-3	TRBV7-2	NA	NA	TGTGCCAGCAGCTTGGCGGAGTGGACAGATACGCAGTATTTT	CASSLAEWTDTQYF
TRBJ1-5	TRBV6-4	NA	NA	TGTGCCAGCAGTGACCACGCCGGGGTGGGTCAGCCCCAGCATTTT	CASSDHAGVGQPQHF
TRBJ1-2	TRBV5-6	TRBD1	NA	TGTGCCAGCAGCTTACCGGGACAGGGGGCGGCTAACTATGGCTACACCTTC	CASSLPGQGAANYGYTF
TRBJ1-5	TRBV7-5	NA	once	TGTGCCAGAAGCTTAGGGCAAGGCAATCAGCCCCAGCATTTT	CARSLGQGNQPQHF
TRBJ2-7	TRBV5-1	NA	NA	TGCGCCAGCAGCTGGGACATGACCTACGAGCAGTACTTC	CASSWDMTYEQYF
TRBJ1-6	TRBV5-1	NA	NA	TGCGCCAGCAGCTTGGGACTTAATTCACCCCTCCACTTT	CASSLGLNSPLHF
TRBJ1-5	TRBV5-8	TRBD1	NA	TGTGCCAGCAGCGAGGGACAGATACGAGGTCAGCCCCAGCATTTT	CASSEGQIRGQPQHF
TRBJ1-1	TRBV29-1	TRBD1	NA	TGCAGCGTTGTCGGGACAGGGAACACTGAAGCTTTCTTT	CSVVGTGNTEAFF
TRBJ1-6	TRBV9	TRBD1	few	TGTGCCAGCAGCACGGGACAGGGTGGAAATTCACCCCTCCACTTT	CASSTGQGGNSPLHF
TRBJ1-1	TRBV7-9	TRBD1	NA	TGTGCCAGGTTGGACAGGGACACTGAAGCTTTCTTT	CARLDRDTEAFF
TRBJ2-1	TRBV3-1/TRBV3-2	TRBD2	NA	TGTGCCAGCAGCCAAGAGTTGAGCGGGGGAGTTAGCAATGAGCAGTTCTTC	CASSQELSGGVSNEQFF
TRBJ1-4	TRBV7-2	NA	NA	TGTGCCAGCAGCTTAGCTGTCGCAGGGGAAAAACTGTTTTTT	CASSLAVAGEKLFF
TRBJ2-7	TRBV6-5	NA	NA	TGTGCCAGCAGCTACTCCGGGAACTCCTACGAGCAGTACTTC	CASSYSGNSYEQYF
TRBJ1-6	TRBV3-1/TRBV3-2	TRBD1	NA	TGTGCCAGCAGCCACTACGGCACAGGGGGCAATTCACCCCTCCACTTT	CASSHYGTGGNSPLHF
TRBJ1-5	TRBV19	NA	NA	TGTGCCAGTACCGCCACTTCAAAAAATCAGCCCCAGCATTTT	CASTATSKNQPQHF
TRBJ1-1	TRBV5-5	NA	NA	TGTGCCAGCAGCGTGACTACAACGACTGAAGCTTTCTTT	CASSVTTTTEAFF
TRBJ2-7	TRBV7-6	NA	NA	TGTGCCAGCAGCCCACTTAGTAGCTCCTACGAGCAGTACTTC	CASSPLSSSYEQYF
TRBJ1-2	TRBV30	NA	NA	TGTGCCTGGAGTGCGAGGGCTCGGAACTATGGCTACACCTTC	CAWSARARNYGYTF
TRBJ1-2	TRBV3-1/TRBV3-2	TRBD1	NA	TGTGCCAGCAGCTCTACAAACAAGGGGGCGGGTGGCTACACCTTC	CASSSTNKGAGGYTF
TRBJ2-2	TRBV9	NA	NA	TGTGCCAGCAGCAAACGCCCCGGTGACACCGGGGAGCTGTTTTTT	CASSKRPGDTGELFF
TRBJ2-7	TRBV6-6	TRBD1	NA	TGTGCCAGCAGCCGAGAAAAGGCCGGGACAGTCTCCTACGAGCAGTACTTC	CASSREKAGTVSYEQYF
TRBJ2-5	TRBV7-9	TRBD2	NA	TGTGCCAGCAGCTTAAGCGGGGGGGAGACCCAGTACTTC	CASSLSGGETQYF
TRBJ2-7	TRBV25-1	NA	NA	TGTGCCAGCAGTGGAAATCAGGGGATAGGAGAGCAGTACTTC	CASSGNQGIGEQYF
TRBJ1-6	TRBV6-2/TRBV6-3	NA	NA	TGTGCCAGCAGCCCCCGTCCCCGGACAAGGGCGATTGATTCACCCCTCCACTTT	CASSPRPRTRAIDSPLHF
TRBJ2-1	TRBV27	TRBD2	NA	TGTGCCAGCAGTTTACGGGTCAGTCATTACGGGAGGGACAATGAGCAGTTCTTC	CASSLRVSHYGRDNEQFF
TRBJ2-7	TRBV6-5	NA	NA	TGTGCCAGCAGTTCAGCCACCAGGGGTTCCTACGAGCAGTACTTC	CASSSATRGSYEQYF
TRBJ1-3	TRBV9	NA	once	TGTGCCAGCAGCGCACAGGGTCTGGGAGGAAACACCATATATTTT	CASSAQGLGGNTIYF
TRBJ2-3	TRBV6-5	NA	NA	TGTGCCAGCAGGGTGGGAGGTTCAGGCGATACGCAGTATTTT	CASRVGGSGDTQYF
TRBJ2-2	TRBV9	NA	NA	TGTGCCAGCAGCGTAAGAGGGCTGCCGAACACCGGGGAGCTGTTTTTT	CASSVRGLPNTGELFF
TRBJ2-5	TRBV5-5	TRBD1	NA	TGTGCCAGCAGCTCCCGGACAGGGGGGTGGGAGACCCAGTACTTC	CASSSRTGGWETQYF
TRBJ2-3	TRBV12-3/TRBV12-4	NA	few	TGTGCCAGCAGACAGACCCGCACAGATACGCAGTATTTT	CASRQTRTDTQYF
TRBJ1-1	TRBV18	NA	NA	TGTGCCAGCTCCGTCGGAGGAGAGGCTTTCTTT	CASSVGGEAFF